Listed below are T cell receptor beta chains from one sample, sequenced in a study of T-cell reconstitution after alpha-beta-depleted transplantation in children. Each CDR3 protein is one row after TCRdb ran MiXCR on the PCR reads. The repertoire consists of hundreds of thousands of distinct CDR3 sequences, with roughly 13% occurring once and the leading ten covering about 0.77%. The specimen comprised PBMCs, sampled before TCRalphabeta/CD19-depleted stem cell transplant. The receptors shown here come from a girl aged 2 to 10 with congenital amegakaryocytic thrombocytopenia, due to receive a stem cell transplant. The conserved cysteine and the conserved F or W are not part of the CDR3 here. D genes are given only for firm matches.

D gene	J gene	V gene	CDR3 protein
-	TRBJ2-7	TRBV20-1	SVHKDFAPYEQY
TRBD2	TRBJ2-3	TRBV12-3/TRBV12-4	ASSPRAGFSTDTQY
TRBD1	TRBJ1-1	TRBV29-1	SSYRGLGVNTEAF
TRBD2	TRBJ2-2	TRBV20-1	SARPSGSGAGELF
TRBD2	TRBJ2-1	TRBV11-1	ASSSWTSGGDNEQF
-	TRBJ2-6	TRBV18	ASSKGVTANVLT
-	TRBJ2-5	TRBV3-1	TSSFSVLSVGSSETQY
-	TRBJ2-1	TRBV5-1	ASSHTQGGNEQF
-	TRBJ2-1	TRBV7-9	ASSLVLCCYNEQF
-	TRBJ2-1	TRBV20-1	SGGNGYNEQF
TRBD2	TRBJ2-1	TRBV12-3/TRBV12-4	ASSSAGAGNEQF
-	TRBJ2-2	TRBV24-1	ATSEGGFANTGELF
-	TRBJ1-3	TRBV5-1	ASSLASTASGNTIY
TRBD2	TRBJ2-3	TRBV5-1	ASSSALAVATDTQY
TRBD2	TRBJ2-7	TRBV4-2	ASSQPAGASEQY
-	TRBJ2-2	TRBV29-1	SVFLGRTNTGELF
TRBD2	TRBJ2-3	TRBV5-1	ASSLLGLAPDTQY
-	TRBJ2-1	TRBV20-1	SATFEGNEQF
-	TRBJ2-7	TRBV7-2	ASSLSGGGYEQY
TRBD2	TRBJ2-1	TRBV20-1	SARDEGTLAGGPGEQF
-	TRBJ1-6	TRBV12-3/TRBV12-4	ASSLVTSPLH
TRBD1	TRBJ1-4	TRBV28	ASSSPGTDEKLF
-	TRBJ2-1	TRBV12-5	ASGLVIAGPIRDSPIDEQF